This T cell receptor beta chain was sequenced for a study of cytomegalovirus exposure and HLA in healthy donors. Points on this clone: The antigen remains undetermined.

Germline CDR1 is SGHNT and CDR2 is YYREEE (reference sequence). With 1 base clipped from V and 5 bases from J, the junction kept 11 bases outside the gene matches. The CDR3 length is 17 residues. With 60 Vbeta and 13 Jbeta primers, the PCR was carried out. TCRdb keeps only in-frame clones here, not all; method: immunoSEQ multiplex PCR. The sample holds 200,000 to 250,000 clones; 70% to 80% are singletons and the top ten take 2.7%. Study-wide results and limits: In an earlier analysis, about 87% or about 30%: the productive usage of most TCR beta V segments.

The chain couples TRBV5-4 to TRBJ2-5; 10 nucleotides align to TRBD2. The origin of this receptor is a woman aged 60-75 years in good health and CMV-seropositive. Sample: PBMCs. CDR3 residues: CASSLYASGGGHETQYF. The CDR3 nucleotides read TGTGCCAGCAGCTTGTATGCTAGCGGGGGAGGTCATGAGACCCAGTACTTC.